This entry lists 27 T cell receptor beta chains sequenced from one sample in a study of blood T cell repertoires in COVID-19. The repertoire was sequenced with immunoSEQ multiplex PCR; TCRdb's copy has only in-frame clones and lacks some. This sample yields about 40,000 clones, of which about 87% are seen a single time; roughly 10% belongs to the top ten. Source material: peripheral blood. The receptors shown here come from a woman in her seventies with acute or convalescent COVID-19.

The rearrangement uses TRBV28 and TRBJ2-3; 9 nucleotides match TRBD1. The CDR3 extends over 15 amino acids. CDR1 and CDR2 from the germline V gene are MDHEN and SYDVKM. The trim removed 5 bases at V and 4 bases at J, leaving 7 bases unmatched. CDR3 loop: CASSPAGDRADTQYF. DNA of the CDR3: TGTGCCAGCAGTCCCGCGGGGGACAGGGCAGATACGCAGTATTTT.

This CDR3 reads CASSQIAGVLTGELFF. CDR3 DNA sequence: TGCGCCAGCAGCCAGATAGCGGGAGTCCTAACCGGGGAGCTGTTTTTT. This chain links TRBV4-3 with TRBJ2-2; TRBD2 agrees at 9 bases. CDR1 LGHNA and CDR2 YSLEER come from the germline V gene. There are 16 residues in the CDR3. V lost 3 bases to trimming and J lost 5 bases; unmatched junction nucleotides: 7.

The chain links TRBV19 to TRBJ2-3, with 8 bases aligning to TRBD1. The CDR3 spans 16 residues. CDR1 and CDR2 from the germline V gene are LNHDA and SQIVND (reference sequence). Trimming cost V 4 bases and J 0 bases; bases outside gene matches: 6. The CDR3 DNA follows: TGTGCCAGTAGTAGAATGACAGGGGCGAGCACAGATACGCAGTATTTT. This gives the protein CASSRMTGASTDTQYF.

V and J are TRBV25-1 and TRBJ2-5, with a weak D call TRBD1 (5 bases). The V end lost 2 bases, the J end lost 4 bases, and 14 bases lay between the germline ends. CDR3 length: 15 residues. The germline gives CDR1 MGHDK, CDR2 SYGVNS. This CDR3 is CASSEGSGQRETQYF. Written as DNA, the CDR3 is TGTGCCAGCAGTGAAGGGTCAGGGCAGCGAGAGACCCAGTACTTC.

J is TRBJ1-4 and V is TRBV5-4; 10 bases line up with TRBD1. In germline, CDR1 is SGHNT, CDR2 YYREEE (reference sequence). The J segment lost 6 bases and the V segment lost 10 bases, leaving 12 bases of the junction unmatched. The CDR3 runs to 15 residues. As DNA, the CDR3 is TGTGCCGGGACAGGGGACTTACCCGGTCATGAAAAACTGTTTTTT. Its protein is CAGTGDLPGHEKLFF.

The chain employs TRBV5-4 and TRBJ2-1, with 13 positions matching TRBD2. CDR3 size: 15 residues. Germline CDR1 reads SGHNT; CDR2 reads YYREEE (reference sequence). V dropped 4 bases and J dropped 9; count of bases not matched to a gene: 7. The CDR3 DNA is TGTGCCAGCAGCCTGGGAAGGACTAGCGGGGGTGAGCAGTTCTTC. Protein product: CASSLGRTSGGEQFF.

The DNA of the CDR3 is TGTGCCAGCAGCTCCTACCCCGCAGGGGTCGGAAAACTGTTTTTT. It encodes CASSSYPAGVGKLFF. The chain is built from TRBV7-8 and TRBJ1-4, with D possibly being TRBD1 (6 bases). In germline, CDR1 is SGHVS, CDR2 FQNEAQ. The CDR3 contains 15 residues. V shed 4 bases and J shed 10 bases, with 19 bases lying between them.

The chain's CDR3 is CASSDTGGPYEQYV. The CDR3 DNA reads as TGTGCCAGCAGTGACACGGGGGGACCCTACGAGCAGTACGTC. The J gene is TRBJ2-7, the V gene TRBV6-1; the match to TRBD2 covers 7 bases. The germline V gene encodes CDR1 MNHNS and CDR2 SASEGT. This CDR3 spans 14 amino acids. After removal of 3 bases from V and 2 bases from J, the junction contained 4 bases not matched to a gene.

The chain joins TRBV19 to TRBJ2-5; D not resolved. There are 13 residues in the CDR3. Germline V lookup: CDR1 LNHDA, CDR2 SQIVND (reference sequence). The V and J ends lost 2 bases and 4 bases respectively, with 8 bases between them. The CDR3 sequence is CASSINKRETQYF. The DNA of the CDR3 is TGTGCCAGTAGTATAAACAAGCGAGAGACCCAGTACTTC.

V and J are TRBV19 and TRBJ2-3, with TRBD2 identical over 12 bases. The trim removed 5 bases at V and 2 bases at J, leaving 5 bases unmatched. Germline V lookup: CDR1 LNHDA, CDR2 SQIVND (reference sequence). This CDR3 has 16 amino acids. The CDR3 is CASSPGLAGYTDTQYF. The CDR3 DNA reads TGTGCCAGTAGTCCCGGACTAGCGGGATACACAGATACGCAGTATTTT.

The rearrangement links TRBV25-1 to TRBJ2-2, with D unresolved. The CDR3 loop spans 13 amino acids. The ends were cut back, 2 bases at V and 7 bases at J, with 8 bases in the middle. In germline, CDR1 is MGHDK, CDR2 SYGVNS. The CDR3 nucleotides read TGTGCCAGCAGTGAAGCAGGTGGCGGGGAGCTGTTTTTT. Protein: CASSEAGGGELFF.

V and J are TRBV2 and TRBJ2-1; a possible D gene is TRBD2 (6 bases). CDR1 is SNHLY and CDR2 is FYNNEI in the germline V gene. The V end lost 8 bases, the J end lost 5 bases, and 16 bases lay between the germline ends. This CDR3 is 14 amino acids long. CDR3 nucleotides: TGTGCCAGCTGCGCTCAAACGGGGGACAATGAGCAGTTCTTC. Encoded protein: CASCAQTGDNEQFF.

The gene calls are TRBV6-5 and TRBJ2-1; D remains ambiguous. The CDR3 spans 15 residues. In germline, CDR1 is MNHEY, CDR2 SVGAGI. V gave up 2 bases and J gave up 2 bases, with 10 bases separating them. This CDR3 is CASSYARLTYNEQFF. The CDR3 region has the DNA TGTGCCAGCAGTTACGCCAGGTTGACCTACAATGAGCAGTTCTTC.

This sequence joins TRBV5-4 and TRBJ1-6; no definite D call. This CDR3 comprises 13 residues. Germline V gene sequence: CDR1 SGHNT, CDR2 YYREEE (reference sequence). Trimming stripped 0 bases from V and 10 bases from J, with 8 bases between. This CDR3 reads CASSLDGVSPLHF. The DNA for the CDR3 is TGTGCCAGCAGCTTGGACGGGGTCTCACCCCTCCACTTT.

The CDR3 loop reads CASSSAGQGPGEQFF. The CDR3 DNA reads TGTGCCAGCTCATCGGCTGGACAGGGCCCGGGTGAGCAGTTCTTC. This rearrangement joins TRBV18 to TRBJ2-1; TRBD1 matches at 8 bases. Germline CDR1 is KGHSH and CDR2 is LQKENI. The V gene end was trimmed by 5 bases and the J gene end by 9 bases; junction bases not matched to a gene: 12. The CDR3 is 15 amino acids.

V usage is TRBV6-4 and J usage is TRBJ1-5, with TRBD1 as a possible D gene (5 bases). Trimming took 0 bases from V and 7 from J, leaving 7 bases between them. Per germline, CDR1 MRHNA and CDR2 SNTAGT. The CDR3 sequence is 13 residues long. The chain's CDR3 is CASSDSEGQPQHF. CDR3 bases: TGTGCCAGCAGTGACTCGGAGGGGCAGCCCCAGCATTTT.

This chain joins TRBV6-5 and TRBJ2-6; weak D call: TRBD1 (6 bases). Trimming removed 8 bases from V and 2 bases from J, with 7 bases in between. The CDR3 extends over 13 amino acids. Germline CDR1 MNHEY, CDR2 SVGAGI. CDR3 residues: CASSGAGANVLTF. The CDR3 coding sequence is TGTGCCAGCTCAGGGGCTGGGGCCAACGTCCTGACTTTC.

The rearrangement uses TRBV13 and TRBJ2-3; 12 bases match TRBD2. With 5 bases clipped from V and 3 bases from J, the junction kept 12 bases outside the gene matches. This CDR3 spans 18 amino acids. The germline V gene has CDR1 PRHDT and CDR2 FYEKMQ (reference sequence). Here the CDR3 DNA reads TGTGCCAGCAGCCTAGCCCCTCCGCTAGCGGGAGGGACAGATACGCAGTATTTT. Translated, it gives CASSLAPPLAGGTDTQYF.

V gene TRBV2 combines with J gene TRBJ2-2; possible D gene TRBD1, 6 bases. The germline V and J ends were trimmed by 5 bases and 1 base, with 8 bases remaining between them. The CDR3 sequence is 14 residues long. The V gene's germline CDR1 is SNHLY and CDR2 FYNNEI. CDR3 region: CASSPQGNTGELFF. CDR3 nucleotides: TGTGCCAGCAGTCCACAGGGGAACACCGGGGAGCTGTTTTTT.

The chain combines TRBV6-1 with TRBJ2-3; tentative D call: TRBD2 (6 bases). The length of the CDR3 is 16 residues. Trimming left V 2 bases short and J 2 bases short, with 14 bases between. CDR1 MNHNS and CDR2 SASEGT come from the germline V gene. The CDR3 protein is CASSEMFGSYTDTQYF. CDR3 nucleotides: TGTGCCAGCAGTGAAATGTTCGGGAGCTACACAGATACGCAGTATTTT.

The V gene is TRBV7-9, the J gene TRBJ1-1; D ambiguous. This CDR3 is built from 15 residues. The ends were cut back, 4 bases at V and 1 base at J, with 13 bases in the middle. Per the germline V gene, CDR1 is SEHNR and CDR2 is FQNEAQ (reference sequence). CDR3 bases: TGTGCCAGCAGCTCCCTAACCACAGAGAACACTGAAGCTTTCTTT. Amino acid sequence: CASSSLTTENTEAFF.

The chain joins TRBV24-1 to TRBJ2-2; TRBD1 is a possible D gene (5 bases). V gave up 7 bases and J gave up 8 bases, with 16 bases separating them. This CDR3 spans 14 amino acids. Germline V CDR1 and CDR2: KGHDR, SFDVKD. The CDR3 DNA reads TGTGCCACCAGCTCAGGGATAGAGACTGGGGAGCTGTTTTTT. As protein: CATSSGIETGELFF.

The chain employs TRBV9 and TRBJ2-2; D gene uncertain. The CDR3 has 16 residues. Germline assignment: CDR1 SGDLS and CDR2 YYNGEE. The V gene lost 0 bases and the J gene lost 3 bases, with 12 bases spanning the gap. The CDR3 reads CASSVEPVPDTGELFF. CDR3 in DNA: TGTGCCAGCAGCGTAGAACCGGTCCCCGACACCGGGGAGCTGTTTTTT.

The rearrangement uses TRBV19 and TRBJ2-1; D not certain. This CDR3 is 14 amino acids long. The V gene lost 3 bases and the J gene lost 4 bases, with 10 bases spanning the gap. Germline V gene lookup returns CDR1 LNHDA and CDR2 SQIVND (reference sequence). The CDR3 coding sequence is TGTGCCAGTAGTATTGATTGGCGGTACAATGAGCAGTTCTTC. Translating gives CASSIDWRYNEQFF.

This clone was detected once. CDR3 in amino acids: CASNFGLRNTEAFF. CDR3 DNA sequence: TGTGCCAGCAATTTCGGACTGAGGAACACTGAAGCTTTCTTT. The chain links TRBV2 to TRBJ1-1; D gene ambiguous. The V gene lost 7 bases and the J gene lost 1 base, with 13 bases spanning the gap. CDR1 is SNHLY, CDR2 FYNNEI, per germline. The CDR3 length is 14 residues.

This chain joins TRBV28 and TRBJ1-1, with TRBD1 matching 7 bases. The CDR3 has 14 residues. Germline CDR1 is MDHEN and CDR2 is SYDVKM. The V gene end was trimmed by 5 bases and the J gene end by 3 bases; junction bases not matched to a gene: 6. In nucleotides, the CDR3 is TGTGCCAGCAGTACAAGGGACAGCTACACTGAAGCTTTCTTT. Protein product: CASSTRDSYTEAFF.

This chain links TRBV12-2 with TRBJ2-3; the table's D call, TRBD2, was not checked against the DNA. TRBV12-2 counts as a pseudogene. The CDR3 is made up of 19 amino acids. In DNA form, the CDR3 reads TGTGCAAGTCGCAGTAGTGGCCTCCGGGACTCCGCTAGCACAGATACGCAGTATTTT. Its translation is CASRSSGLRDSASTDTQYF.